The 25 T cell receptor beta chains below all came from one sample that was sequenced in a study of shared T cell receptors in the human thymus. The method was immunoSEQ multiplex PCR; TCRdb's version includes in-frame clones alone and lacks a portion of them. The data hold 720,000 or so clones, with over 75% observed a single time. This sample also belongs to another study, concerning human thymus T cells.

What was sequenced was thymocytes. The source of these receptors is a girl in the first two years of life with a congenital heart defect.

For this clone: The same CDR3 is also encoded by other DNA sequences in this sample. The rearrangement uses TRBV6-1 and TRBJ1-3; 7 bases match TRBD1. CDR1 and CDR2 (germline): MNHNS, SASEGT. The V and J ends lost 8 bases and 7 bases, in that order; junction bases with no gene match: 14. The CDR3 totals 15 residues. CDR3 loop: CASEGTAARPNTIYF. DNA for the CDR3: TGTGCCAGCGAAGGGACAGCAGCACGCCCCAACACCATATATTTT.

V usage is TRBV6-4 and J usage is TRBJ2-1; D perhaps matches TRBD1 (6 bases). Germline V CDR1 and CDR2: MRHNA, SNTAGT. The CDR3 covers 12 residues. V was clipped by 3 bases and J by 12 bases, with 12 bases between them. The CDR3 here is CASSEPRGVQFF. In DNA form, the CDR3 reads TGTGCCAGCAGTGAACCCAGGGGAGTGCAGTTCTTC.

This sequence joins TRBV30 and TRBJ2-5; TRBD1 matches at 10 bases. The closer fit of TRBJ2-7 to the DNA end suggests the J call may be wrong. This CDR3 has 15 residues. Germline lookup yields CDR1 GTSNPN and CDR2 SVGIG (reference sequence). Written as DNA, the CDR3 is TGTGCCTGGAGTGGGAGACAGGGGGCAGGGTTCGAGCAGTACTTC. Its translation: CAWSGRQGAGFEQYF.

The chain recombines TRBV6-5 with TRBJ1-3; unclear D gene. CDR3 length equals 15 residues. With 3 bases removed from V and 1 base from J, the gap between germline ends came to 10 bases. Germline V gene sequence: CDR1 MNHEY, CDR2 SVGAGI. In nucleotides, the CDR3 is TGTGCCAGCAGTTATCTACCCGCTTCTGGAAACACCATATATTTT. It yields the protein CASSYLPASGNTIYF.

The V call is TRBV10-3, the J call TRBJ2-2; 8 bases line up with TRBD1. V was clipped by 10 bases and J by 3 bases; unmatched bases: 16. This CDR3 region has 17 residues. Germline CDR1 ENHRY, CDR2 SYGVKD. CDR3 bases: TGTGCCACCGGGACATTGGTGACAGGGGTCCACACCGGGGAGCTGTTTTTT. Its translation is CATGTLVTGVHTGELFF.

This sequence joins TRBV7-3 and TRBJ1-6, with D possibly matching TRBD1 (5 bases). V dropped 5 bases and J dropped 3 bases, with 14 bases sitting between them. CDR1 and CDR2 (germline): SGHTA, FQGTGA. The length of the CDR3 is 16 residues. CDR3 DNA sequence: TGTGCCAGCAGCCTGGTGGGGCGCGGCTATAATTCACCCCTCCACTTT. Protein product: CASSLVGRGYNSPLHF.

CDR3 coding DNA: TGTGCCTGGGGAGAACTAAAGGAGGGAAACTATGGCTACACCTTC. It encodes CAWGELKEGNYGYTF. The chain joins TRBV30 to TRBJ1-2; D not resolved. Germline CDR1 reads GTSNPN; CDR2 reads SVGIG (reference sequence). The V gene lost 5 bases and the J gene lost 2 bases, with 18 bases spanning the gap. CDR3 length equals 15 residues.

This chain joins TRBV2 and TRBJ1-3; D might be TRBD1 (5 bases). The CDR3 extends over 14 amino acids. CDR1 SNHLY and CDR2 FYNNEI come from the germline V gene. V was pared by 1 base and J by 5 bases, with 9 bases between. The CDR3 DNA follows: TGTGCCAGCAGTGAAGGGGGCCCCAGAAACACCATATATTTT. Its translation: CASSEGGPRNTIYF.

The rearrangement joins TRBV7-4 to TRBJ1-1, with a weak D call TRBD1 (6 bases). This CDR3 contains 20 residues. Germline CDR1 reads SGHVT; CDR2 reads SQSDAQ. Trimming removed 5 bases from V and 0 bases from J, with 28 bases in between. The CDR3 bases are TGTGCCAGCAGCCCACCCCGACGATCCGGGACACCGGCCTTGAACACTGAAGCTTTCTTT. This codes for CASSPPRRSGTPALNTEAFF.

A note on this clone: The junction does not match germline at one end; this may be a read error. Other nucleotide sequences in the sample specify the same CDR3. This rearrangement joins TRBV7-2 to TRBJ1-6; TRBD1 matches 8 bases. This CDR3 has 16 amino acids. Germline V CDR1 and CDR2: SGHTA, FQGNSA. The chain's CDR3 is CASSSRRQGNNSPLHF. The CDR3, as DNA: TGTGCCAGCAGCTCTAGGAGACAGGGGAATAATTCCCCCCTCCACTTT.

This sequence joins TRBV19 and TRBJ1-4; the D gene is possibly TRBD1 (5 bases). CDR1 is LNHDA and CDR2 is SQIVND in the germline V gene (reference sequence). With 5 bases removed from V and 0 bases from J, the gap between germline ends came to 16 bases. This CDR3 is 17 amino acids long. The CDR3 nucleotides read TGTGCCAGTAGTGAGAGACAGAGAAATGCAACTAATGAAAAACTGTTTTTT. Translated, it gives CASSERQRNATNEKLFF. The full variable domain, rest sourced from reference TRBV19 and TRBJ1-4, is DGGITQSPKYLFRKEGQNVTLSCEQNLNHDAMYWYRQDPGQGLRLIYYSQIVNDFQKGDIAEGYSVSREKKESFPLTVTSAQKNPTAFYLCASSERQRNATNEKLFFGSGTQLSVL.

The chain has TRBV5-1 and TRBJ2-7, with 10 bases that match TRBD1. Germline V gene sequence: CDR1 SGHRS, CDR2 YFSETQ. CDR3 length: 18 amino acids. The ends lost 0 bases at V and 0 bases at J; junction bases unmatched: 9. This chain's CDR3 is CASSLVGGTGEVSYEQYF. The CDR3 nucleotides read TGCGCCAGCAGCTTGGTTGGTGGGACAGGGGAGGTCTCCTACGAGCAGTACTTC.

Here the CDR3 DNA reads TGCGCCAGCAGTGAGACAGGGAACACTGAAGCTTTCTTT. Translation gives CASSETGNTEAFF. The rearrangement joins TRBV10-2 to TRBJ1-1; D is possibly TRBD1 (5 bases). Between the trimmed V and J ends, which lost 2 bases and 1 base, there was a span of 5 bases. CDR1 WSHSY and CDR2 SAAADI come from the germline V gene. The CDR3 length is 13 residues.

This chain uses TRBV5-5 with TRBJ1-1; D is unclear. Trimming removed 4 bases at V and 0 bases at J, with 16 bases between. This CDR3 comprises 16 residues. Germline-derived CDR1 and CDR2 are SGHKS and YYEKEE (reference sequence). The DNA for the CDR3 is TGTGCCAGCAGCCGACGCGGGGTTGGGTTGAACACTGAAGCTTTCTTT. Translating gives CASSRRGVGLNTEAFF.

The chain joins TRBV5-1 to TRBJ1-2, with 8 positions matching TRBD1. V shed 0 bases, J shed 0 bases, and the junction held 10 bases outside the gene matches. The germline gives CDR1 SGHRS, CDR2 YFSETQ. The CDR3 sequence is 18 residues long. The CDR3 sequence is CASSLAEGQEGANYGYTF. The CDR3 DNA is TGCGCCAGCAGCTTGGCCGAGGGACAGGAGGGGGCTAACTATGGCTACACCTTC.

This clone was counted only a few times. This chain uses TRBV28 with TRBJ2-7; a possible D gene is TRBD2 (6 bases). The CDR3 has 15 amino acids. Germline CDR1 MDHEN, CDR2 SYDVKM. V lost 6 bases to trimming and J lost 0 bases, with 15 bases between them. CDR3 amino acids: CASRGSGFSSYEQYF. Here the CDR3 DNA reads TGTGCCAGCAGGGGCAGCGGGTTCAGCTCCTACGAGCAGTACTTC.

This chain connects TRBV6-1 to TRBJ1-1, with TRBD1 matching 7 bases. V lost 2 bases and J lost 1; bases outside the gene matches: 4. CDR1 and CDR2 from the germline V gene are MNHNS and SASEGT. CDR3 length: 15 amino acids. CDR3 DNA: TGTGCCAGCAGTGAACAGACAGGGACGAACACTGAAGCTTTCTTT. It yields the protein CASSEQTGTNTEAFF.

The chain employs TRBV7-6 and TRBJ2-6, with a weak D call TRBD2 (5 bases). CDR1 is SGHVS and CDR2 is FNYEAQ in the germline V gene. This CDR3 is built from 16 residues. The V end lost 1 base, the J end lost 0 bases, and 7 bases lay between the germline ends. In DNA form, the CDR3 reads TGTGCCAGCAGCTTAGTCCGGGACTCTGGGGCCAACGTCCTGACTTTC. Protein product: CASSLVRDSGANVLTF.

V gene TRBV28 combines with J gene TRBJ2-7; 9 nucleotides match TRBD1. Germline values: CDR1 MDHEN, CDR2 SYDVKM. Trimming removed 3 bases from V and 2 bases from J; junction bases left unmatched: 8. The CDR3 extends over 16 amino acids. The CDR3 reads CASSFGTGTCTYEQYF. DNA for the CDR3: TGTGCCAGCAGTTTCGGGACAGGGACGTGCACCTACGAGCAGTACTTC.

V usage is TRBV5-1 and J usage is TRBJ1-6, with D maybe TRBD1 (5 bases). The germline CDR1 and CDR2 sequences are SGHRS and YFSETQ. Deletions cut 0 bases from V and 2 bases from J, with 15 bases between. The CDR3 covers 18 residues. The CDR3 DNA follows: TGCGCCAGCAGCTTGGCCGGAAGAGTGGGGCCCTATAATTCACCCCTCCACTTT. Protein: CASSLAGRVGPYNSPLHF.

The CDR3 sequence is CASTKRDNSGNTIYF. The CDR3 bases are TGTGCCAGCACCAAGAGAGACAACTCTGGAAACACCATATATTTT. The chain joins TRBV11-2 to TRBJ1-3; D remains ambiguous. The CDR3 extends over 15 amino acids. Trimming removed 7 bases from V and 0 bases from J, with 13 bases in between. CDR1 and CDR2 from the germline V gene are SGHAT and FQNNGV.

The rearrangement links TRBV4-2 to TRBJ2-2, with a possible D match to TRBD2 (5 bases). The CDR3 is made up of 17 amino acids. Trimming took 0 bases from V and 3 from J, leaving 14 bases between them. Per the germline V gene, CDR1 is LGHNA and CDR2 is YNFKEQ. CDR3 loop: CASSQEGPSSYTGELFF. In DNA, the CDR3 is TGTGCCAGCAGCCAAGAAGGGCCTAGCTCCTACACCGGGGAGCTGTTTTTT.

CDR3 protein: CASSEVPRQGQETQYF. CDR3 nucleotides: TGTGCCAGCAGTGAAGTCCCGAGACAGGGACAAGAGACCCAGTACTTC. The chain links TRBV6-1 to TRBJ2-5, with TRBD1 matching over 7 bases. V lost 1 base, J lost 2 bases, and 7 bases stayed unmatched. The CDR3 has 16 amino acids. Germline CDR1 and CDR2: MNHNS and SASEGT.

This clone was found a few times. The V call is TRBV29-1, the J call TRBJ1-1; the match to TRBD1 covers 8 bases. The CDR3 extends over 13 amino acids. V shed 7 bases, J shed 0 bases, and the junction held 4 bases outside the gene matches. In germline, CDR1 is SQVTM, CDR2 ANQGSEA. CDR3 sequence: CSGDRTMNTEAFF. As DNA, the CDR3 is TGCAGCGGGGACAGGACCATGAACACTGAAGCTTTCTTT.

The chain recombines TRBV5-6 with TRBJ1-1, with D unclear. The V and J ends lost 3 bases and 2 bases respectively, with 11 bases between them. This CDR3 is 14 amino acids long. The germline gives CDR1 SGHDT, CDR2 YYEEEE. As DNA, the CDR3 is TGTGCCAGCAGCTATCTAACAGTAAACACTGAAGCTTTCTTT. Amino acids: CASSYLTVNTEAFF.